This T cell receptor (beta chain) originates from a study of control samples from healthy donors and cancer patients. Per the germline V gene, CDR1 is SGHRS and CDR2 is YFSETQ. V shed 4 bases, J shed 1 base, and the junction held 12 bases outside the gene matches. CDR3 length: 17 amino acids. This clone appeared a single time. Using immunoSEQ multiplex PCR, the repertoire was profiled, and TCRdb retains in-frame clones only, with some absent. The sample has more than 85,000 clones; 70% to 90% are singletons. Sequenced input: PBMCs. V and J are TRBV5-1 and TRBJ1-2; 8 nucleotides match TRBD1. The receptor's source is a woman in her sixties with lung cancer. This CDR3 is CASSPRQGTTGNYGYTF. CDR3 nucleotide sequence: TGCGCCAGCAGCCCTAGACAGGGGACGACCGGTAACTATGGCTACACCTTC.